The rows below give T cell receptor beta chains drawn from one sample of a study of T cells after yellow fever vaccination. TCRdb processed the 5' RACE reads anew with MiXCR; each CDR3 protein has one entry. The table records more than 65,000 distinct CDR3 sequences, about an eighth of them present only once. The material sequenced was CD8+ T cells not binding an NS4B(214-222) dextramer, sorted from PBMCs, taken roughly 20 days after the first yellow fever vaccination. These receptors were collected from a man between 18 and 35 years old who received the YFV17D yellow fever vaccine. The conserved cysteine and the conserved F or W are not part of the CDR3 here. Fields, in order: CDR3 protein, J gene, D gene, clone size, V gene. The D gene is left open where the match is weak. The size of a clone is reported for some rows only, either as once, few or many, or as a class for expanded clones.

cdr3_aa: ASSPSTGAYGYT; j_call: TRBJ1-2; d_call: TRBD1; clone_size: few; v_call: TRBV7-9
cdr3_aa: ASRGAGTVHEQY; j_call: TRBJ2-7; d_call: TRBD2; clone_size: few; v_call: TRBV6-1
cdr3_aa: ASSPSTGSYNEQF; j_call: TRBJ2-1; d_call: TRBD1; clone_size: .; v_call: TRBV11-2
cdr3_aa: ASSLGQVTYNEQF; j_call: TRBJ2-1; d_call: TRBD1; clone_size: .; v_call: TRBV27
cdr3_aa: ASSWGVDNSPLH; j_call: TRBJ1-6; d_call: .; clone_size: few; v_call: TRBV27
cdr3_aa: ASRIGVRGNSPLH; j_call: TRBJ1-6; d_call: .; clone_size: few; v_call: TRBV27
cdr3_aa: AVHPLMTEYTEAF; j_call: TRBJ1-1; d_call: .; clone_size: few; v_call: TRBV6-6
cdr3_aa: ATSRETGTGAYT; j_call: TRBJ1-2; d_call: TRBD1; clone_size: few; v_call: TRBV15
cdr3_aa: ASSLPGAGELF; j_call: TRBJ2-2; d_call: .; clone_size: few; v_call: TRBV7-9
cdr3_aa: ASSDNYEQY; j_call: TRBJ2-7; d_call: .; clone_size: .; v_call: TRBV5-1
cdr3_aa: ASSLWGSSEQY; j_call: TRBJ2-7; d_call: .; clone_size: few; v_call: TRBV4-3
cdr3_aa: ASSLDLAGLYNEQF; j_call: TRBJ2-1; d_call: TRBD2; clone_size: few; v_call: TRBV7-9
cdr3_aa: ASSQDRQGRDIQY; j_call: TRBJ2-4; d_call: .; clone_size: few; v_call: TRBV4-3
cdr3_aa: ASSPSGTVWDEQY; j_call: TRBJ2-7; d_call: .; clone_size: .; v_call: TRBV3-1
cdr3_aa: ASSYAGTGLEQY; j_call: TRBJ2-7; d_call: TRBD1; clone_size: few; v_call: TRBV27
cdr3_aa: ASSLGYRVAVNYGYT; j_call: TRBJ1-2; d_call: .; clone_size: .; v_call: TRBV7-2
cdr3_aa: ASSLGRTRGGGRNTQY; j_call: TRBJ2-3; d_call: TRBD2; clone_size: once; v_call: TRBV7-8
cdr3_aa: AISELGQNYGYT; j_call: TRBJ1-2; d_call: .; clone_size: .; v_call: TRBV10-3
cdr3_aa: ASSSQGAEQY; j_call: TRBJ2-7; d_call: TRBD1; clone_size: .; v_call: TRBV11-2
cdr3_aa: SADLDRDPYEQY; j_call: TRBJ2-7; d_call: TRBD1; clone_size: few; v_call: TRBV29-1
cdr3_aa: ASSLGTPAEAF; j_call: TRBJ1-1; d_call: .; clone_size: few; v_call: TRBV5-1
cdr3_aa: ASSFEGELF; j_call: TRBJ2-2; d_call: .; clone_size: .; v_call: TRBV12-3/TRBV12-4
cdr3_aa: ASSSYGYT; j_call: TRBJ1-2; d_call: .; clone_size: few; v_call: TRBV6-6
cdr3_aa: ASSQEEGSRQPQH; j_call: TRBJ1-5; d_call: .; clone_size: .; v_call: TRBV4-3
cdr3_aa: ASSLDDRKDGYT; j_call: TRBJ1-2; d_call: .; clone_size: few; v_call: TRBV5-1
cdr3_aa: ASSPSGGLEF; j_call: TRBJ2-1; d_call: TRBD2; clone_size: .; v_call: TRBV2
cdr3_aa: SGRAGANYGYT; j_call: TRBJ1-2; d_call: .; clone_size: .; v_call: TRBV29-1
cdr3_aa: ASSDETGEQY; j_call: TRBJ2-7; d_call: .; clone_size: .; v_call: TRBV10-1
cdr3_aa: ASSSGTGFNQPQH; j_call: TRBJ1-5; d_call: .; clone_size: few; v_call: TRBV6-5
cdr3_aa: ASSRGLDQPQH; j_call: TRBJ1-5; d_call: .; clone_size: many; v_call: TRBV12-3/TRBV12-4
cdr3_aa: ASETSGGVDTQY; j_call: TRBJ2-3; d_call: TRBD2; clone_size: .; v_call: TRBV19
cdr3_aa: ASSFETGGPGYT; j_call: TRBJ1-2; d_call: TRBD1; clone_size: few; v_call: TRBV7-9
cdr3_aa: ASSLNPSGLAGGDTGELF; j_call: TRBJ2-2; d_call: TRBD2; clone_size: .; v_call: TRBV7-3
cdr3_aa: ASTRGQGAGNEQF; j_call: TRBJ2-1; d_call: TRBD1; clone_size: .; v_call: TRBV3-1
cdr3_aa: ASSLFGIRSTDTQY; j_call: TRBJ2-3; d_call: .; clone_size: few; v_call: TRBV27
cdr3_aa: ASSSRDRNEKLF; j_call: TRBJ1-4; d_call: TRBD1; clone_size: many; v_call: TRBV7-6
cdr3_aa: SVEATAGQGADTQY; j_call: TRBJ2-3; d_call: TRBD1; clone_size: few; v_call: TRBV29-1
cdr3_aa: ASSPGLDGETQY; j_call: TRBJ2-5; d_call: TRBD2; clone_size: .; v_call: TRBV6-5
cdr3_aa: ASSLSSGIVDIQY; j_call: TRBJ2-4; d_call: .; clone_size: .; v_call: TRBV7-9
cdr3_aa: ASSRDRGQSYGYT; j_call: TRBJ1-2; d_call: TRBD1; clone_size: .; v_call: TRBV5-5
cdr3_aa: ASISQGEGEAF; j_call: TRBJ1-1; d_call: TRBD1; clone_size: .; v_call: TRBV12-3/TRBV12-4
cdr3_aa: ASSLPGNTGELF; j_call: TRBJ2-2; d_call: .; clone_size: many; v_call: TRBV27
cdr3_aa: SAPRQGLGNEQF; j_call: TRBJ2-1; d_call: .; clone_size: .; v_call: TRBV20-1
cdr3_aa: ATSQGNEQF; j_call: TRBJ2-1; d_call: .; clone_size: many; v_call: TRBV15
cdr3_aa: ASTPFSGLTANTGELF; j_call: TRBJ2-2; d_call: .; clone_size: few; v_call: TRBV6-1
cdr3_aa: ASSLTPTGTGFTEAF; j_call: TRBJ1-1; d_call: TRBD1; clone_size: .; v_call: TRBV7-3
cdr3_aa: SAQTGVNQPQH; j_call: TRBJ1-5; d_call: TRBD1; clone_size: few; v_call: TRBV20-1
cdr3_aa: SVEGRGARVDTQY; j_call: TRBJ2-3; d_call: .; clone_size: few; v_call: TRBV29-1
cdr3_aa: ASSRTTGYSNTEAF; j_call: TRBJ1-1; d_call: TRBD1; clone_size: .; v_call: TRBV5-1
cdr3_aa: ASSQDTERYTEAF; j_call: TRBJ1-1; d_call: .; clone_size: few; v_call: TRBV4-3
cdr3_aa: ASRLRGQEQF; j_call: TRBJ2-1; d_call: TRBD1; clone_size: few; v_call: TRBV5-4
cdr3_aa: ASSFLFTGEGDTQY; j_call: TRBJ2-3; d_call: .; clone_size: .; v_call: TRBV7-9
cdr3_aa: ASHGGEFSYNEQF; j_call: TRBJ2-1; d_call: TRBD2; clone_size: .; v_call: TRBV19
cdr3_aa: ASSTGTAAAGNTIY; j_call: TRBJ1-3; d_call: .; clone_size: .; v_call: TRBV7-2
cdr3_aa: ASSQESPSGGNEQF; j_call: TRBJ2-1; d_call: TRBD2; clone_size: once; v_call: TRBV4-2
cdr3_aa: ASSREGPYEQY; j_call: TRBJ2-7; d_call: .; clone_size: .; v_call: TRBV4-1
cdr3_aa: ASGNVEDGGLTDTQY; j_call: TRBJ2-3; d_call: .; clone_size: .; v_call: TRBV5-1
cdr3_aa: ASSQVPDRVMAEAF; j_call: TRBJ1-1; d_call: TRBD1; clone_size: .; v_call: TRBV3-1
cdr3_aa: ASSPGNYEQY; j_call: TRBJ2-7; d_call: .; clone_size: .; v_call: TRBV7-8
cdr3_aa: SVVDGREQY; j_call: TRBJ2-3; d_call: .; clone_size: .; v_call: TRBV29-1